A selection of T cell receptor beta chains follows, all from one sample in a study of memory CD4+ T cells and cytomegalovirus serostatus. Sequenced by immunoSEQ multiplex PCR; TCRdb stores in-frame clones only, minus some. Of 55,000 to 80,000 clones detected, about 75% appear once; the ten largest clones hold about 4.5%. Sequenced: memory CD4+ T cells from blood. The receptor set was obtained from an adult in good health and CMV-seropositive. CDR3s include the opening cysteine and the closing phenylalanine or tryptophan. The order of the fields is D gene, J gene, V gene, clone size, CDR3 DNA, CDR3 protein. A D gene is named only where the DNA matches it firmly. Size values are once, few and many counts, or a class for expanded clones, and some rows have none.

NA TRBJ1-1 TRBV7-8 NA TGTGCCAGCAGACGTACCGGGGGGAGGAACACTGAAGCTTTCTTT CASRRTGGRNTEAFF
NA TRBJ1-6 TRBV11-2 few TGTGCCAGCAGCTGGGGTGGAGGCCCTTATAATTCACCCCTCCACTTT CASSWGGGPYNSPLHF
NA TRBJ2-6 TRBV6-5 NA TGTGCCAGCAGTTACTCCGACTCTGGGGCCAACGTCCTGACTTTC CASSYSDSGANVLTF
NA TRBJ2-6 TRBV2 NA TGTGCCAGCAGTGATCAACTCTCTGGGGCCAACGTCCTGACTTTC CASSDQLSGANVLTF
NA TRBJ1-4 TRBV5-6 NA TGTGCCAGCAGCTTAGGAGGGGGACCTAATGAAAAACTGTTTTTT CASSLGGGPNEKLFF
TRBD1 TRBJ1-4 TRBV7-9 NA TGTGCCAGCAGCTTATCAGGGGGCGCGGGTGAAAAACTGTTTTTT CASSLSGGAGEKLFF
NA TRBJ2-7 TRBV6-4 NA TGTGCCAGCAGTAGGCGGGAAGGGGACGAGCAGTACTTC CASSRREGDEQYF
NA TRBJ1-1 TRBV4-2 NA TGTGCCAGCAGCCTCATGGGGCAGGGGAACACTGAAGCTTTCTTT CASSLMGQGNTEAFF
TRBD1 TRBJ2-7 TRBV11-2 NA TGTGCCAGCAGCTACCCGGGACAGAAGGCCTACGAGCAGTACTTC CASSYPGQKAYEQYF
NA TRBJ2-7 TRBV29-1 NA TGCAGCGTTGAAGTCTGGGACGAGCAGTACTTC CSVEVWDEQYF
NA TRBJ1-6 TRBV25-1 NA TGTGCCAGCAGTGACGGACAGTATTCACCCCTCCACTTT CASSDGQYSPLHF
TRBD2 TRBJ2-1 TRBV5-1 few TGCGCCAGCAGCTTTAGCGGGAGTGGGGATGAGCAGTTCTTC CASSFSGSGDEQFF
TRBD2 TRBJ2-7 TRBV4-1 few TGCGCCAGCAGCCAGGGGGGGTTGACTAGCGGACTAGGGGAGCAGTACTTC CASSQGGLTSGLGEQYF
NA TRBJ2-6 TRBV10-3 few TGTGCCATCAGTGAGGGGCGGGATCTCAACGTCCTGACTTTC CAISEGRDLNVLTF
NA TRBJ2-1 TRBV5-6 NA TGTGCCAGCAGCTGGTCCTCGGGCGCCAATGAGCAGTTCTTC CASSWSSGANEQFF
NA TRBJ2-3 TRBV5-6 NA TGTGCCAGCAGCTTGGGACTGGAGGTCGGGGGAGATACGCAGTATTTT CASSLGLEVGGDTQYF
TRBD1 TRBJ1-2 TRBV19 few TGTGCCAGTACACTTCAGGGGGCAAGCTATGGCTACACCTTC CASTLQGASYGYTF
NA TRBJ2-5 TRBV28 NA TGTGCCAGCAGTTACCCAGAGACCCAGTACTTC CASSYPETQYF